A single sample is the source of the 29 T cell receptor beta chains below, sequenced in a study of blood T cell repertoires in COVID-19. Here immunoSEQ multiplex PCR was the method, and the copy in TCRdb shows in-frame clones only, minus some. The sample shows about 200,000 clones, roughly 85% of them seen only once. Sample: peripheral blood. The receptors shown here come from a man aged 55 to 70 with acute or convalescent COVID-19.

The genes are TRBV18 and TRBJ2-1, with 8 bases fitting TRBD1. Germline V gene sequence: CDR1 KGHSH, CDR2 LQKENI. The CDR3 is 16 amino acids. V lost 5 bases, J lost 0 bases, and 6 bases stayed unmatched. CDR3 nucleotides: TGTGCCAGCTCAGATGTGGACAGGGACTCCTACAATGAGCAGTTCTTC. This codes for CASSDVDRDSYNEQFF.

The rearrangement joins TRBV28 to TRBJ2-5, with D tentatively TRBD1 (5 bases). Germline V lookup: CDR1 MDHEN, CDR2 SYDVKM. Trimming pared 5 bases from V and 7 bases from J, leaving 17 bases between. The CDR3 covers 14 residues. CDR3 loop: CASSLKALRGTQYF. CDR3 bases: TGTGCCAGCAGTCTGAAGGCCCTAAGGGGGACCCAGTACTTC.

This clone appeared a single time. The chain has TRBV27 and TRBJ2-3, with D tentatively TRBD2 (6 bases). This CDR3 is 16 amino acids long. The germline gives CDR1 MNHEY, CDR2 SMNVEV (reference sequence). Between the trimmed V and J ends, which lost 2 bases and 0 bases, there was a span of 12 bases. The CDR3, as DNA: TGTGCCAGCAGTTTAATCAGCGGGTATAGCACAGATACGCAGTATTTT. Amino acid sequence: CASSLISGYSTDTQYF.

The chain combines TRBV6-2 or TRBV6-3 with TRBJ1-5; perhaps TRBD1 as D (6 bases). CDR1 is MNHEY, CDR2 SVGEGT, per germline. CDR3 length: 15 residues. Trimming removed 6 bases at V and 1 base at J, with 13 bases between. The CDR3 sequence: CASSPDRASNQPQHF. CDR3 DNA: TGTGCCAGCAGCCCGGACAGAGCAAGCAATCAGCCCCAGCATTTT.

V usage is TRBV6-6 and J usage is TRBJ2-7; D ambiguous. Trimming removed 6 bases at V and 0 bases at J, with 9 bases between. The CDR3 has 13 residues. Germline V gene lookup returns CDR1 MNHNY and CDR2 SVGAGI (reference sequence). CDR3 in amino acids: CASRRLSSYEQYF. The CDR3 DNA reads TGTGCCAGCAGGAGACTGTCCTCCTACGAGCAGTACTTC.

This clone was observed once. The chain is built from TRBV28 and TRBJ2-3, with D perhaps matching TRBD2 (6 bases). V was shortened by 5 bases and J by 0 bases, with 12 bases between the two germline ends. CDR3 length: 15 amino acids. The germline gives CDR1 MDHEN, CDR2 SYDVKM. Here the CDR3 DNA reads TGTGCCAGCAGTCCGGGACTGCTGAGCACAGATACGCAGTATTTT. Its translation is CASSPGLLSTDTQYF.

The chain has TRBV14 and TRBJ2-1; the match to TRBD1 covers 10 bases. V shed 2 bases, J shed 9 bases, and the junction held 7 bases outside the gene matches. Germline-derived CDR1 and CDR2 are SGHDN and FVKESK. The CDR3 consists of 15 residues. CDR3 sequence: CASSQRTGGGSEQFF. CDR3 coding DNA: TGTGCCAGCAGCCAACGGACAGGGGGAGGTAGTGAGCAGTTCTTC.

J is TRBJ2-7 and V is TRBV28, with 7 bases matching TRBD1. The junction had 10 bases not matched to a gene; V was cut back by 8 bases and J by 6 bases. Germline CDR1 reads MDHEN; CDR2 reads SYDVKM. The CDR3 is 13 residues long. The CDR3 sequence is CASRVEQGIEQYF. Here the CDR3 DNA reads TGTGCCAGCCGAGTCGAACAGGGGATCGAGCAGTACTTC.

Note on this clone: At one of its ends the junction is not consistent with the germline gene, which may arise from a read error. The chain carries TRBV28 and TRBJ2-7; D not certain. Germline V gene lookup returns CDR1 MDHEN and CDR2 SYDVKM. The CDR3 totals 12 residues. The CDR3 sequence is CASSSGSPAWNF. CDR3 DNA: TGTGCCAGCAGTTCCGGGTCCCCAGCCTGGAACTTC.

This clone was counted once. This rearrangement joins TRBV24-1 to TRBJ2-7, with TRBD1 as a possible D gene (7 bases). CDR1 and CDR2 (germline): KGHDR, SFDVKD. Trimming left V 3 bases short and J 1 base short, with 12 bases between. The CDR3 loop spans 15 amino acids. CDR3 bases: TGTGCCACCAGTGATCCCGCGGGACAGTCCTACGAGCAGTACTTC. Its translation: CATSDPAGQSYEQYF.

V usage is TRBV28 and J usage is TRBJ2-7; 13 bases align to TRBD2. V lost 5 bases, J lost 9 bases, and 7 bases stayed unmatched. The CDR3 length is 14 residues. Germline CDR1 MDHEN, CDR2 SYDVKM. The CDR3 loop is CASSPGTSGEVQYF. The CDR3 region has the DNA TGTGCCAGCAGTCCCGGGACTAGCGGGGAAGTGCAGTACTTC.

The gene calls are TRBV19 and TRBJ2-1, with 13 nucleotides matching TRBD2. Germline CDR1 and CDR2: LNHDA and SQIVND (reference sequence). This CDR3 is 15 amino acids long. J was trimmed by 6 bases and V by 8 bases; bases with no gene match: 7. DNA of the CDR3: TGTGCCAGTCGGATTGGACTAGCGGGAGCCAATGAGCAGTTCTTC. It codes for CASRIGLAGANEQFF.

This chain links TRBV7-8 with TRBJ1-4; 12 bases align to TRBD1. The CDR3 extends over 16 amino acids. With 4 bases clipped from V and 8 bases from J, the junction kept 8 bases outside the gene matches. Germline values: CDR1 SGHVS, CDR2 FQNEAQ. Here the CDR3 reads CASSSGTGGWREKLFF. CDR3 in DNA: TGTGCCAGCAGCTCGGGGACAGGGGGCTGGAGAGAAAAACTGTTTTTT.

This chain connects TRBV7-9 to TRBJ2-7, with 11 nucleotides matching TRBD2. The length of the CDR3 is 16 residues. Trimming removed 3 bases from V and 5 bases from J; junction bases left unmatched: 9. The germline CDR1 and CDR2 sequences are SEHNR and FQNEAQ (reference sequence). CDR3 nucleotides: TGTGCCAGCAGCTTCCTAGGACTAGCGGGTTCCCACGAGCAGTACTTC. It translates to CASSFLGLAGSHEQYF.

The chain carries TRBV3-1 (or the pseudogene TRBV3-2) and TRBJ1-1; D is undetermined. Trimming took off 7 bases at V and 4 bases at J, with 13 bases between the two ends. CDR1 and CDR2 from the germline V gene are LGHDT and YNNKEL (reference sequence). This CDR3 is built from 13 residues. Here the CDR3 reads CASTGGFATEAFF. The CDR3, as DNA: TGTGCCAGCACGGGAGGGTTCGCCACTGAAGCTTTCTTT.

The genes are TRBV28 and TRBJ1-1, with D possibly TRBD1 on 5 matching bases. CDR1 is MDHEN, CDR2 SYDVKM, per germline. Trimming cost V 5 bases and J 4 bases, with 14 bases left between them. This CDR3 spans 14 amino acids. The CDR3 spells CASSPTGLGTEAFF. DNA of the CDR3: TGTGCCAGCAGTCCAACAGGATTGGGCACTGAAGCTTTCTTT.

The chain couples TRBV18 to TRBJ2-1; D unclear. Trimming shortened V by 2 bases and J by 5 bases, and 7 bases separated the two germline ends. This CDR3 contains 13 residues. Germline CDR1 KGHSH, CDR2 LQKENI. In DNA, the CDR3 is TGTGCCAGCTCACCATCCTATGACAATGAGCAGTTCTTC. Translation gives CASSPSYDNEQFF.

The chain combines TRBV28 with TRBJ2-2; tentatively, D is TRBD2 (5 bases). Germline CDR1 MDHEN, CDR2 SYDVKM. V was trimmed by 2 bases and J by 4 bases, leaving 17 bases between them. The length of the CDR3 is 17 residues. Here the CDR3 reads CASSLDLAGRVTGELFF. The CDR3 nucleotides are TGTGCCAGCAGTTTAGACTTGGCGGGTAGGGTCACCGGGGAGCTGTTTTTT.

The J gene is TRBJ2-7, the V gene TRBV9; 8 nucleotides align to TRBD2. J gave up 3 bases and V 0 bases, and 8 bases lay outside the gene matches. Germline V gene sequence: CDR1 SGDLS, CDR2 YYNGEE. The CDR3 is 16 residues long. The CDR3: CASSVVRRAGGYEQYF. CDR3 bases: TGTGCCAGCAGCGTAGTTAGGAGGGCGGGAGGCTACGAGCAGTACTTC.

The chain uses TRBV7-3 and TRBJ1-1; D is ambiguous. The V and J ends lost 3 bases and 0 bases respectively, with 8 bases between them. Per the germline V gene, CDR1 is SGHTA and CDR2 is FQGTGA. The CDR3 loop spans 14 amino acids. The CDR3 DNA follows: TGTGCCAGCAGCTTGATGGCGGTGAACACTGAAGCTTTCTTT. Encoded protein: CASSLMAVNTEAFF. Using reference TRBV7-3 and TRBJ1-1 for the parts outside the CDR3, the full variable domain is GAGVSQTPSNKVTEKGKYVELRCDPISGHTALYWYRQSLGQGPEFLIYFQGTGAADDSGLPNDRFFAVRPEGSVSTLKIQRTERGDSAVYLCASSLMAVNTEAFFGQGTRLTVV.

The chain recombines TRBV28 with TRBJ2-6, with D possibly matching TRBD2 (5 bases). Germline CDR1 is MDHEN and CDR2 is SYDVKM. Trimming took 5 bases from V and 0 from J, leaving 8 bases between them. The CDR3 consists of 15 residues. The CDR3, as DNA: TGTGCCAGCAGTAAAGGGAGCTCTGGGGCCAACGTCCTGACTTTC. Protein product: CASSKGSSGANVLTF.

This chain connects TRBV11-2 to TRBJ2-7; 11 nucleotides agree with TRBD1. V was clipped by 2 bases and J by 4 bases; unmatched bases: 10. This CDR3 is 17 amino acids long. Per the germline V gene, CDR1 is SGHAT and CDR2 is FQNNGV. In nucleotides, the CDR3 is TGTGCCAGCAGCTTAATTTTCGAGGACAGGGGGCTTTACGAGCAGTACTTC. This encodes CASSLIFEDRGLYEQYF.

The chain uses TRBV5-1 and TRBJ1-1, with D possibly TRBD1 on 6 matching bases. V lost 4 bases and J lost 6, with 13 bases in between. The CDR3 is 13 residues long. Germline CDR1 and CDR2: SGHRS and YFSETQ. The CDR3 region is CASSPDRQAEAFF. The CDR3 DNA is TGCGCCAGCAGCCCTGACAGGCAAGCTGAAGCTTTCTTT.

The chain uses TRBV7-2 and TRBJ2-7; D gene ambiguous. This CDR3 contains 11 residues. V shed 3 bases and J shed 3 bases, with 3 bases lying between them. CDR1 and CDR2 from the germline V gene are SGHTA and FQGNSA. The CDR3 loop reads CASSFHYEQYF. As DNA, the CDR3 is TGTGCCAGCAGCTTTCACTACGAGCAGTACTTC.

V usage is TRBV19 and J usage is TRBJ1-5, with D possibly being TRBD1 (6 bases). The CDR3 runs 17 residues. V gave up 2 bases and J gave up 3 bases, with 17 bases separating them. Looked up from germline, CDR1 is LNHDA and CDR2 is SQIVND (reference sequence). CDR3 DNA: TGTGCCAGTAGTATAATGGGGGGGCGCGGTGTCAATCAGCCCCAGCATTTT. This sequence encodes CASSIMGGRGVNQPQHF.

This chain connects TRBV2 to TRBJ1-1; 7 positions match TRBD1. V trimming: 7 bases; J trimming: 1 base; junction bases outside the gene matches: 3. The germline CDR1 and CDR2 sequences are SNHLY and FYNNEI. The length of the CDR3 is 13 residues. Here the CDR3 DNA reads TGTGCCAGCACCCGGACAGGGAACACTGAAGCTTTCTTT. Residues: CASTRTGNTEAFF.

This chain links TRBV27 with TRBJ2-1; 9 bases map to TRBD2. V shed 5 bases and J 5 bases; nucleotides not matched to a gene: 13. Germline V lookup: CDR1 MNHEY, CDR2 SMNVEV (reference sequence). CDR3 length equals 17 residues. The CDR3 region has the DNA TGTGCCAGCAGTCCCCGGGCCGAGACTAGCGGAAACAATGAGCAGTTCTTC. It encodes CASSPRAETSGNNEQFF.

V and J are TRBV3-1 (or the pseudogene TRBV3-2) and TRBJ2-2; D remains ambiguous. Looked up from germline, CDR1 is LGHDT and CDR2 is YNNKEL (reference sequence). Between the trimmed V and J ends, which lost 3 bases and 0 bases, there was a span of 5 bases. The CDR3 covers 14 residues. The chain's CDR3 is CASSQGSNTGELFF. CDR3 nucleotide sequence: TGTGCCAGCAGCCAGGGCTCGAACACCGGGGAGCTGTTTTTT.

The chain employs TRBV9 and TRBJ1-6; D uncertain. CDR3 length equals 15 residues. The germline CDR1 and CDR2 sequences are SGDLS and YYNGEE. Trimming stripped 2 bases from V and 2 bases from J, with 8 bases between. CDR3 residues: CASSVGVAYNSPLHF. CDR3 bases: TGTGCCAGCAGCGTGGGAGTAGCCTATAATTCACCCCTCCACTTT.